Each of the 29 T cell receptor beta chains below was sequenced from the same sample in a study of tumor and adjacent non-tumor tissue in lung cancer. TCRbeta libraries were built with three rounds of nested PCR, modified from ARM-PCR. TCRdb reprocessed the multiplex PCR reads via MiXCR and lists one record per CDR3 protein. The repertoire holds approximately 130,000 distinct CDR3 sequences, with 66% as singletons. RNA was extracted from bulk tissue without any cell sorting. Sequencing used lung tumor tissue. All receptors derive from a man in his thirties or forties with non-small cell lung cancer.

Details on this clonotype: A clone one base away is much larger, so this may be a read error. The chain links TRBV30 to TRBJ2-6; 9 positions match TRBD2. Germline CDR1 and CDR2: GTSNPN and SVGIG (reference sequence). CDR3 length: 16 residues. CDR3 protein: CAWRGLASSRANVLTF. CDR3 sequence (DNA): TGTGCCTGGAGGGGACTAGCCAGCTCTAGGGCCAACGTCCTGACTTTC.

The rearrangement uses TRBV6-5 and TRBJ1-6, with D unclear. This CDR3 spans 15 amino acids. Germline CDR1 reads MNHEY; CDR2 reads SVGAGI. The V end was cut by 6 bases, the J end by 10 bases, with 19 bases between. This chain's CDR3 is CASSAVGSPGSPLHF. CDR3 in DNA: TGTGCCAGCAGCGCCGTTGGGAGCCCGGGATCACCCCTCCACTTT.

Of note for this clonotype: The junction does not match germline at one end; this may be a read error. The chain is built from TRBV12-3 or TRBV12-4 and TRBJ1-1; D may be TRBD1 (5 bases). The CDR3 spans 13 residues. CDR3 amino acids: CASNPRQNTEAFF. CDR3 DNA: TGTGCCAGCAATCCGCGACAGAACACAGAAGCTTTCTTT.

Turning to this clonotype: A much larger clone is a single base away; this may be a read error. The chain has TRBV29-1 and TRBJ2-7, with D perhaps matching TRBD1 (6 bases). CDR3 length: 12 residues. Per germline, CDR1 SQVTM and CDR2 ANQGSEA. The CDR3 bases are TGCAGCGTTGGACAGGATGTATACGAGCAGCACTTC. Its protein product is CSVGQDVYEQHF.

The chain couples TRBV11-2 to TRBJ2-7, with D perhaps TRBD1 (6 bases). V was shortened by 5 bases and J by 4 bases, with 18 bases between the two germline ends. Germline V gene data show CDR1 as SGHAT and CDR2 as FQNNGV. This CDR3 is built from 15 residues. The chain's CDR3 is CASSNEQGREYEQYF. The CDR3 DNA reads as TGTGCCAGCAGCAACGAACAGGGCCGAGAATACGAGCAGTACTTC.

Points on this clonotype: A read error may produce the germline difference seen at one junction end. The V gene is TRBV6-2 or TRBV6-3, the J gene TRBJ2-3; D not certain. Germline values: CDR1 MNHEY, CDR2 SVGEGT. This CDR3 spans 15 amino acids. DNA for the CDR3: TGTGCCAGCAACCCCGACGAGCTGGGCATAGATGCGCAGTATTTT. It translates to CASNPDELGIDAQYF.

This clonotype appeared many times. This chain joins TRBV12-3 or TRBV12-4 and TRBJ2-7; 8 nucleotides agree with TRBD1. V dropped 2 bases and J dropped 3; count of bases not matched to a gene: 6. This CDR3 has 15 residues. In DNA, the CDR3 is TGTGCCAGCAGTTTACGGACAGGGCCGATCTACGAGCAGTACTTC. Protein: CASSLRTGPIYEQYF.

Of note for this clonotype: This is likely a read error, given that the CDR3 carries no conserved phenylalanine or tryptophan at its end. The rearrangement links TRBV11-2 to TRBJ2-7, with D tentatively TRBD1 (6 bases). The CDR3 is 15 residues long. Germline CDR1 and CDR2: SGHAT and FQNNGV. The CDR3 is CGSSLESGASYEQYI. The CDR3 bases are TGTGGCAGCAGCTTAGAGTCAGGGGCCTCCTACGAGCAGTACATC.

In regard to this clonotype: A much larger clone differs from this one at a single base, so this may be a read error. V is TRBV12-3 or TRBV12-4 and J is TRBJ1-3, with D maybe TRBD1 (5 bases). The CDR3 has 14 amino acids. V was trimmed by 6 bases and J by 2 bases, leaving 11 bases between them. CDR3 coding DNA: TGTGCCAGCAGCTGGGAGGGGACTGGAAACACCATATATTTT. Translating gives CASSWEGTGNTIYF.

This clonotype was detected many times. CDR3 protein: CSVPRGGAKNTQYF. The CDR3 DNA follows: TGCAGTGTCCCGCGGGGGGGGGCAAAAAATACGCAGTATTTT. V usage is TRBV20-1 and J usage is TRBJ2-3; 9 nucleotides agree with TRBD2. CDR3 length equals 14 residues. Germline V gene sequence: CDR1 DFQATT, CDR2 SNEGSKA (reference sequence). With 7 bases clipped from V and 7 bases from J, the junction kept 12 bases outside the gene matches.

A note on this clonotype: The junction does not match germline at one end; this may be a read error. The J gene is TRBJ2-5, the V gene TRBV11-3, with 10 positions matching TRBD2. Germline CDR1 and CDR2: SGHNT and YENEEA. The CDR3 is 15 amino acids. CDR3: CAGSLEAGGQDTQYF. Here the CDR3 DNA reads TGTGCCGGCAGCTTAGAAGCGGGGGGGCAAGACACCCAGTACTTC.

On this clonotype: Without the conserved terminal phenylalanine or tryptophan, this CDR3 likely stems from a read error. The CDR3 spells CASSLFSPLEQYL. In nucleotides, the CDR3 is TGTGCCAGCAGCCTATTCTCGCCCCTCGAGCAGTACTTG. The J gene is TRBJ2-7, the V gene TRBV11-3; D gene ambiguous. Trimming took 5 bases from V and 6 from J, leaving 14 bases between them. The CDR3 length is 13 residues. Germline V CDR1 and CDR2: SGHNT, YENEEA.

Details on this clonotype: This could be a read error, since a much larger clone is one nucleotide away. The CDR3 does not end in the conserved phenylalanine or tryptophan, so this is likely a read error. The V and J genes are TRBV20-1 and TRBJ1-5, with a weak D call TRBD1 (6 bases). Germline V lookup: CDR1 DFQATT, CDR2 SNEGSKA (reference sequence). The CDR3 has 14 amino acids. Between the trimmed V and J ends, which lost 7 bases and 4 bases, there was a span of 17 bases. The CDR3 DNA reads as TGCAGTGTGACGGGGGGGGGCAGGAATCAGCCCCAGCATTTG. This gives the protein CSVTGGGRNQPQHL.

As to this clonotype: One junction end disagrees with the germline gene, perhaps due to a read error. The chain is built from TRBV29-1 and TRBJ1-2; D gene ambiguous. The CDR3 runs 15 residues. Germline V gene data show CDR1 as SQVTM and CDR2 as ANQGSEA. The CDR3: CNVERSTLNKYGYTF. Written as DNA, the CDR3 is TGCAACGTTGAACGATCGACACTCAACAAATATGGCTACACCTTC.

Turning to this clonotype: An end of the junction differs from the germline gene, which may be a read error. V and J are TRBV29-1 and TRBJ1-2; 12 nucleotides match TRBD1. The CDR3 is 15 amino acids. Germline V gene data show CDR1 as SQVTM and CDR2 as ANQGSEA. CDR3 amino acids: CNARDRGRGSYGYTF. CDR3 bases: TGCAATGCCCGGGACAGGGGGCGAGGAAGCTATGGTTACACCTTC.

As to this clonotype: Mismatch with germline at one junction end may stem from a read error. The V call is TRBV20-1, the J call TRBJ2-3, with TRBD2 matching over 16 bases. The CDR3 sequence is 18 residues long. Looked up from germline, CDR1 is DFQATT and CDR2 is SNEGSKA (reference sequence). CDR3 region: CNASIGTSGGEITDTQYF. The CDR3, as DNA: TGCAATGCTTCGATCGGGACTAGCGGGGGGGAAATCACAGATACGCAGTATTTT.

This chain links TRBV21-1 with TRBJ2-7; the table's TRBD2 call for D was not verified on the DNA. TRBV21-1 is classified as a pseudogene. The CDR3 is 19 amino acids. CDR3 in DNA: TGTGCCAGCAGCAAAAAGGCGAAGACTAGCGGGAGACGCTGGATCGAGCAGTACTTC. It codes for CASSKKAKTSGRRWIEQYF.

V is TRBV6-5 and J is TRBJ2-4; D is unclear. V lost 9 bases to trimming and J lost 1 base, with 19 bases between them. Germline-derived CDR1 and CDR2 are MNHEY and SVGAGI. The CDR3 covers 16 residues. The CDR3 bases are TGTGCCAGTTCCCTGGAGTATGCCGGGGCCAAAAACATTCAGTACTTC. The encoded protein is CASSLEYAGAKNIQYF.

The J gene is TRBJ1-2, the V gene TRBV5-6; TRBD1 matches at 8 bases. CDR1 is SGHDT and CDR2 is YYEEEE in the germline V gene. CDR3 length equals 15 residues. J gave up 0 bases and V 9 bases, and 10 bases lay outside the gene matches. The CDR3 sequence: CATQDRVSTNYGYTF. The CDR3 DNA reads TGTGCCACGCAGGACAGGGTCTCGACTAACTATGGCTACACCTTC.

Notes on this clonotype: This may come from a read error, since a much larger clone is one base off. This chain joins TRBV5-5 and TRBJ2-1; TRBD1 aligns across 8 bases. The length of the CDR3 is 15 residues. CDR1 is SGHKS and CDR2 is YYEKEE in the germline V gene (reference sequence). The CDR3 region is CASSLDIGQGREQLF. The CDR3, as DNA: TGTGCCAGCAGCTTGGATATCGGACAGGGACGAGAGCAGCTCTTC.

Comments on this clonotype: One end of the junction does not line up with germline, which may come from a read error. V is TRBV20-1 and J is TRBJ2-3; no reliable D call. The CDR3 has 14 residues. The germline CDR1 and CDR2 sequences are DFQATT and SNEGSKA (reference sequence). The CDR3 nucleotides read TGCAGTGCTTTACTGACGATAACCACAGATACGCAATATTTT. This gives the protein CSALLTITTDTQYF.

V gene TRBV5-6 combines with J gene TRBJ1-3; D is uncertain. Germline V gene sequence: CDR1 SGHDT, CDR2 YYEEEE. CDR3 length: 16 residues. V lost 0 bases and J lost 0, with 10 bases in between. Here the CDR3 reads CASSLVGRGSGNTIYF. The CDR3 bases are TGTGCCAGCAGCTTGGTCGGTCGGGGCTCTGGAAACACCATATATTTT. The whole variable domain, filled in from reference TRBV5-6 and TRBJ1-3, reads DAGVTQSPTHLIKTRGQQVTLRCSPKSGHDTVSWYQQALGQGPQFIFQYYEEEERQRGNFPDRFSGHQFPNYSSELNVNALLLGDSALYLCASSLVGRGSGNTIYFGEGSWLTVV.

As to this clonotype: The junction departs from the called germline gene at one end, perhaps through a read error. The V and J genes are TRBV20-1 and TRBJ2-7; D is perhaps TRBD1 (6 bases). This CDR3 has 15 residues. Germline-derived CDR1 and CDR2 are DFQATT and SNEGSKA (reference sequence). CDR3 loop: CSASPPTGSTYEQYF. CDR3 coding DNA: TGCAGTGCTTCCCCACCGACAGGCAGCACTTACGAACAGTACTTC.

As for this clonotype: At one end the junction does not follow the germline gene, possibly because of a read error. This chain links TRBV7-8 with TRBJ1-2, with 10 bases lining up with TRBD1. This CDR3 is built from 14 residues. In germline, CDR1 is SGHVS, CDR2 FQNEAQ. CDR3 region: CDSGPRTGGTGYTF. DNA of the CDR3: TGTGACAGCGGTCCGCGGACAGGGGGGACCGGCTACACCTTC.

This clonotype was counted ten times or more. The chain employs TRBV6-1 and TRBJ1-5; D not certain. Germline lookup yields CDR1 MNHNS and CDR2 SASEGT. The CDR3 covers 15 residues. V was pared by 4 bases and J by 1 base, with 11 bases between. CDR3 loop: CASSGGRASNQPQHF. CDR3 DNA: TGTGCCAGCAGTGGAGGTAGGGCAAGCAATCAGCCCCAGCATTTT.

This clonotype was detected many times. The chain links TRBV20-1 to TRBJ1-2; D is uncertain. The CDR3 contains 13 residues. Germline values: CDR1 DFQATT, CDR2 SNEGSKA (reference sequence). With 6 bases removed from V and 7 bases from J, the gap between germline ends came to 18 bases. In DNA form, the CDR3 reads TGCAGTGCCTCGGCGGGTGGGGTTTCTGGCTACACCTTC. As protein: CSASAGGVSGYTF.

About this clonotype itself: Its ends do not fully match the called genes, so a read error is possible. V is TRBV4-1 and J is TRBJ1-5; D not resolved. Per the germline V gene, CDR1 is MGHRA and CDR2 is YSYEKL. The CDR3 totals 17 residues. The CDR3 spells CASSQDFSGGRGELQDF. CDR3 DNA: TGCGCCAGCAGCCAAGATTTTAGCGGAGGGCGAGGAGAGCTCCAGGATTTT.

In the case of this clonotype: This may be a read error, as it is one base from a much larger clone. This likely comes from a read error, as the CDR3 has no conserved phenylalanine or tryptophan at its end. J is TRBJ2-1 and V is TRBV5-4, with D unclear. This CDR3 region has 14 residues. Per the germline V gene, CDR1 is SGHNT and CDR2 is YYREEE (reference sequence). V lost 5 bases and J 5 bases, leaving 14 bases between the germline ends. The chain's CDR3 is CASSFPGRHNEQFL. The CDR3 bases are TGTGCCAGCAGTTTCCCGGGCCGCCACAATGAGCAGTTCCTC.

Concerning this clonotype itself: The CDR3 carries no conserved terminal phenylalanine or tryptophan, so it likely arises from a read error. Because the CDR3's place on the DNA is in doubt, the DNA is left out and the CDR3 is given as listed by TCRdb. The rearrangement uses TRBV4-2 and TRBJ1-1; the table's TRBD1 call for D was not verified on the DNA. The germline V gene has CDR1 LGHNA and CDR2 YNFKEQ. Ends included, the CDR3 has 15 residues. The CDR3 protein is CASSQDLRGQLEGFS.